The rows below give T cell receptor beta chains drawn from one sample of a study of blood T cell repertoires in COVID-19. Method: immunoSEQ multiplex PCR; TCRdb's copy keeps in-frame clones and lacks some. The sample holds around 260,000 clones, 80% to 90% seen once. The sequenced sample consisted of peripheral blood. Source of these receptors: a woman aged 50 to 60 with acute or convalescent COVID-19. CDR3s include the opening cysteine and the closing phenylalanine or tryptophan. The order of the fields is J gene, D gene, clone size, V gene, CDR3 protein, CDR3 DNA. A D gene is named only where the DNA matches it firmly. Expanded clones get a size class; other rows say once, few or many, or leave the size out.

J gene: TRBJ2-1; D gene: TRBD2; clone size: .; V gene: TRBV7-3; CDR3 protein: CASSSLAGSSYNEQFF; CDR3 DNA: TGTGCCAGCAGCTCCTTAGCGGGAAGCTCCTACAATGAGCAGTTCTTC
J gene: TRBJ1-4; D gene: TRBD1; clone size: few; V gene: TRBV15; CDR3 protein: CATSMDRGDEKLFF; CDR3 DNA: TGTGCCACCAGCATGGACAGGGGGGATGAAAAACTGTTTTTT
J gene: TRBJ2-3; D gene: TRBD1; clone size: .; V gene: TRBV27; CDR3 protein: CASRIQGAGTLADTQYF; CDR3 DNA: TGTGCCAGCAGGATACAGGGGGCAGGAACACTCGCAGATACGCAGTATTTT
J gene: TRBJ2-1; D gene: .; clone size: .; V gene: TRBV3-1/TRBV3-2; CDR3 protein: CASSHTHNEQFF; CDR3 DNA: TGTGCCAGCAGCCATACTCACAATGAGCAGTTCTTC
J gene: TRBJ1-4; D gene: TRBD1; clone size: .; V gene: TRBV10-3; CDR3 protein: CAISEPGQGHPNEKLFF; CDR3 DNA: TGTGCCATCAGCGAACCGGGACAGGGCCACCCTAATGAAAAACTGTTTTTT
J gene: TRBJ2-1; D gene: TRBD1; clone size: .; V gene: TRBV24-1; CDR3 protein: CATSDTGTVTYNEQFF; CDR3 DNA: TGTGCCACCAGTGATACCGGGACAGTAACCTACAATGAGCAGTTCTTC
J gene: TRBJ2-1; D gene: .; clone size: .; V gene: TRBV27; CDR3 protein: CASSRTVSNEQFF; CDR3 DNA: TGTGCCAGCAGTCGGACAGTTTCTAATGAGCAGTTCTTC
J gene: TRBJ2-1; D gene: TRBD1; clone size: once; V gene: TRBV25-1; CDR3 protein: CASSDPHRGRANNEQFF; CDR3 DNA: TGTGCCAGCAGCGATCCTCACAGGGGTCGGGCGAACAATGAGCAGTTCTTC
J gene: TRBJ2-2; D gene: TRBD2; clone size: .; V gene: TRBV5-1; CDR3 protein: CASSLERGTSTGVLFF; CDR3 DNA: TGCGCCAGCAGCTTGGAGCGGGGGACATCGACCGGGGTGCTGTTTTTT
J gene: TRBJ1-1; D gene: TRBD1; clone size: .; V gene: TRBV29-1; CDR3 protein: CSVAWGTGGTEAFF; CDR3 DNA: TGCAGCGTTGCGTGGGGTACAGGGGGCACTGAAGCTTTCTTT
J gene: TRBJ2-1; D gene: TRBD2; clone size: .; V gene: TRBV18; CDR3 protein: CASSPGLAGRYNEQFF; CDR3 DNA: TGTGCCAGCTCACCAGGACTAGCGGGGAGATACAATGAGCAGTTCTTC
J gene: TRBJ1-4; D gene: .; clone size: once; V gene: TRBV29-1; CDR3 protein: CSAGETNEKLFF; CDR3 DNA: TGCAGCGCCGGAGAGACTAATGAAAAACTGTTTTTT
J gene: TRBJ2-1; D gene: .; clone size: .; V gene: TRBV5-1; CDR3 protein: CASSRDFSSYNEQFF; CDR3 DNA: TGCGCCAGCAGCCGGGACTTCAGCTCCTACAATGAGCAGTTCTTC
J gene: TRBJ2-5; D gene: TRBD2; clone size: .; V gene: TRBV4-2; CDR3 protein: CASSQDRTSVQETQYF; CDR3 DNA: TGTGCCAGCAGCCAAGATAGGACTAGCGTACAAGAGACCCAGTACTTC
J gene: TRBJ2-7; D gene: TRBD1; clone size: once; V gene: TRBV27; CDR3 protein: CASSTRTGGEQYF; CDR3 DNA: TGTGCCAGCAGTACCCGGACAGGGGGCGAGCAGTACTTC
J gene: TRBJ1-1; D gene: .; clone size: .; V gene: TRBV27; CDR3 protein: CASSRAGAWNTEAFF; CDR3 DNA: TGTGCCAGCAGTAGGGCAGGGGCTTGGAACACTGAAGCTTTCTTT
J gene: TRBJ1-2; D gene: TRBD1; clone size: .; V gene: TRBV9; CDR3 protein: CASSVEAFDRDGSGYTF; CDR3 DNA: TGTGCCAGCAGCGTAGAGGCTTTCGACAGGGATGGCTCTGGCTACACCTTC
J gene: TRBJ1-3; D gene: TRBD1; clone size: few; V gene: TRBV6-2/TRBV6-3; CDR3 protein: CASSRDSPKRRNTIYF; CDR3 DNA: TGTGCCAGCAGTAGGGACAGCCCGAAACGGCGAAACACCATATATTTT
J gene: TRBJ1-1; D gene: TRBD1; clone size: .; V gene: TRBV10-3; CDR3 protein: CAISEGQLNTEAFF; CDR3 DNA: TGTGCCATCAGCGAGGGACAGCTCAACACTGAAGCTTTCTTT
J gene: TRBJ2-7; D gene: TRBD2; clone size: few; V gene: TRBV5-6; CDR3 protein: CASSSPLAGHYEQYF; CDR3 DNA: TGTGCCAGCAGCTCACCTCTAGCGGGTCATTACGAGCAGTACTTC
J gene: TRBJ2-7; D gene: .; clone size: .; V gene: TRBV20-1; CDR3 protein: CSASGERREQYF; CDR3 DNA: TGCAGTGCTAGTGGGGAGCGTCGAGAGCAGTACTTC
J gene: TRBJ1-2; D gene: .; clone size: .; V gene: TRBV3-1/TRBV3-2; CDR3 protein: CASSPTGSNYGYTF; CDR3 DNA: TGTGCCAGCAGCCCGACAGGCTCTAACTATGGCTACACCTTC
J gene: TRBJ2-5; D gene: .; clone size: .; V gene: TRBV28; CDR3 protein: CASSPQVGGAETQYF; CDR3 DNA: TGTGCCAGCAGTCCCCAAGTAGGGGGGGCAGAGACCCAGTACTTC
J gene: TRBJ1-2; D gene: .; clone size: .; V gene: TRBV5-1; CDR3 protein: CASSLLSSGYEGYTF; CDR3 DNA: TGCGCCAGCAGCTTGTTGTCCTCAGGGTACGAGGGCTACACCTTC
J gene: TRBJ1-6; D gene: .; clone size: few; V gene: TRBV10-3; CDR3 protein: CAISATGFSPLHF; CDR3 DNA: TGTGCCATCAGTGCTACAGGGTTTTCACCCCTCCACTTT
J gene: TRBJ2-4; D gene: TRBD1; clone size: .; V gene: TRBV6-2/TRBV6-3; CDR3 protein: CASSYSADTTGGQYF; CDR3 DNA: TGTGCCAGCAGTTACTCCGCGGATACGACAGGGGGTCAGTACTTC
J gene: TRBJ2-7; D gene: .; clone size: .; V gene: TRBV11-2; CDR3 protein: CASSLDLFGFPYEQYF; CDR3 DNA: TGTGCCAGCAGCTTAGACCTCTTTGGCTTCCCCTACGAGCAGTACTTC
J gene: TRBJ1-4; D gene: TRBD1; clone size: .; V gene: TRBV28; CDR3 protein: CASSRDRGPGWKKLFF; CDR3 DNA: TGTGCCAGCAGTAGGGACAGGGGGCCGGGGTGGAAAAAACTGTTTTTT